The present T cell receptor beta chain was sequenced within a study of shared clonotypes between healthy human individuals. Findings and limits, study-wide: Rarefaction showed sorted-subset sequencing was incomplete despite large depth. Few donors restricted represented genetic and exposure-history diversity.

Naivety among CD8 cells was defined by CD45RO negativity and positive CCR7 selection, thereby excluding terminally differentiated effector memory CD45RA+ cells. CDR1 and CDR2 from the germline V gene are LNHNV and YYDKDF (reference sequence). The CDR3 length is 15 residues. The germline V and J ends were trimmed by 0 bases and 2 bases, with 11 bases remaining between them. Details on this clone: Its antigen is not known.

Clones were read by immunoSEQ multiplex PCR, and TCRdb kept only the in-frame ones, dropping some. The table includes about 2 million clones, approximately 94% detected once. The V and J genes are TRBV15 and TRBJ2-7, with a tentative D call TRBD2 (7 bases). Material: naive CD8+ T cells sorted from blood. This TCR came from a man aged 18-30 years in good health. The CDR3, as DNA: TGTGCCACCAGCAGAGATCGGGGGGCCACCTACGAGCAGTACTTC. Translating it yields CATSRDRGATYEQYF.